The 20 T cell receptor beta chains presented below share a single source sample, sequenced in a study of blood T cell repertoires in COVID-19. Method: immunoSEQ multiplex PCR; TCRdb's copy keeps in-frame clones and lacks some. The repertoire has 65,000 to 80,000 clones, roughly 90% of them found once; the top ten carry roughly a tenth. The sample was peripheral blood. Source of these receptors: a human donor in a cohort sampled during active COVID-19.

The V call is TRBV2, the J call TRBJ2-7; 10 nucleotides match TRBD2. The CDR3 loop spans 15 amino acids. V gave up 4 bases and J gave up 0 bases; unmatched junction bases: 3. Germline V gives CDR1 SNHLY, CDR2 FYNNEI. CDR3 coding DNA: TGTGCCAGCAGTGGGCTAGCGGGAGCCTCCTACGAGCAGTACTTC. It translates to CASSGLAGASYEQYF.

The genes are TRBV27 and TRBJ2-1; possible D gene TRBD1, 7 bases. The germline gives CDR1 MNHEY, CDR2 SMNVEV (reference sequence). With 9 bases removed from V and 4 bases from J, the gap between germline ends came to 19 bases. The CDR3 has 15 residues. The CDR3 reads CASGPPGGPYNEQFF. CDR3 bases: TGTGCCAGTGGACCCCCAGGGGGGCCGTACAATGAGCAGTTCTTC.

The chain carries TRBV4-2 and TRBJ2-7; 13 bases match TRBD2. This CDR3 has 16 residues. In germline, CDR1 is LGHNA, CDR2 YNFKEQ. With V trimmed by 3 bases and J by 3 bases, 5 bases remained unmatched. The CDR3 spells CASSQGTSGIGYEQYF. As DNA, the CDR3 is TGTGCCAGCAGCCAGGGGACTAGCGGGATTGGCTACGAGCAGTACTTC.

The gene calls are TRBV10-3 and TRBJ1-2; 8 bases map to TRBD1. Germline CDR1 is ENHRY and CDR2 is SYGVKD. V lost 3 bases to trimming and J lost 7 bases; unmatched junction nucleotides: 10. CDR3 length: 15 amino acids. Here the CDR3 DNA reads TGTGCCATCAGTGATCCAGGGGGCGCGCGAACTGGCTACACCTTC. It translates to CAISDPGGARTGYTF.

The chain is built from TRBV7-2 and TRBJ2-3, with D hard to call. The CDR3 sequence is 16 residues long. Germline CDR1 is SGHTA and CDR2 is FQGNSA. The germline V and J ends were trimmed by 2 bases and 1 base, with 13 bases remaining between them. CDR3 nucleotides: TGTGCCAGCAGCTTATCAATAGCACCCGGCACAGATACGCAGTATTTT. Amino acids: CASSLSIAPGTDTQYF.

V and J are TRBV7-2 and TRBJ2-1; 10 bases line up with TRBD2. The CDR3 extends over 14 amino acids. The junction had 7 bases not matched to a gene; V was cut back by 5 bases and J by 9 bases. Germline V CDR1 and CDR2: SGHTA, FQGNSA. CDR3 sequence: CASSVPGLASEQFF. The CDR3 nucleotides are TGTGCCAGCAGCGTACCGGGACTAGCGAGTGAGCAGTTCTTC.

The chain is built from TRBV5-1 and TRBJ2-1; maybe TRBD2 (6 bases). This CDR3 has 14 amino acids. V lost 0 bases and J lost 6, with 10 bases in between. Looked up from germline, CDR1 is SGHRS and CDR2 is YFSETQ. For the CDR3, the DNA is TGCGCCAGCAGCTTGGACGGGAGAAGCAATGAGCAGTTCTTC. Amino acid sequence: CASSLDGRSNEQFF.

This sequence joins TRBV3-1 (or the pseudogene TRBV3-2) and TRBJ2-2, with no clear D. V lost 4 bases to trimming and J lost 6 bases, with 3 bases between them. Germline V CDR1 and CDR2: LGHDT, YNNKEL (reference sequence). There are 11 residues in the CDR3. The DNA of the CDR3 is TGTGCCAGCAGCCTCGCCGGGGAGCTGTTTTTT. Its protein product is CASSLAGELFF.

The chain links TRBV7-8 to TRBJ2-5; TRBD1 agrees at 8 bases. The CDR3 has 13 residues. Germline V gene sequence: CDR1 SGHVS, CDR2 FQNEAQ. J was trimmed by 6 bases and V by 3 bases; bases with no gene match: 3. The CDR3, as DNA: TGTGCCAGCAGCTTGGGGGACAGGCAGACCCAGTACTTC. This translates into CASSLGDRQTQYF.

This rearrangement joins TRBV19 to TRBJ2-5; 7 bases align to TRBD1. The CDR3 is made up of 14 amino acids. Per germline, CDR1 LNHDA and CDR2 SQIVND (reference sequence). The junction had 4 bases not matched to a gene; V was cut back by 5 bases and J by 1 base. In DNA, the CDR3 is TGTGCCAGTAGTTTGACAGGGATCCAAGAGACCCAGTACTTC. Its translation: CASSLTGIQETQYF.

This sequence joins TRBV7-3 and TRBJ2-1; the D gene is possibly TRBD1 (5 bases). This CDR3 contains 13 residues. Germline V lookup: CDR1 SGHTA, CDR2 FQGTGA. Trimming pared 1 base from V and 10 bases from J, leaving 11 bases between. CDR3 DNA: TGTGCCAGCAGCTTAATGTGGGGCTGGGAGCAGTTCTTC. Its translation: CASSLMWGWEQFF.

This CDR3 is CASRPSGGYNEQFF. In DNA form, the CDR3 reads TGTGCCAGCAGACCGAGCGGGGGATACAATGAGCAGTTCTTC. V gene TRBV11-2 combines with J gene TRBJ2-1; 8 bases fit TRBD2. V shed 6 bases, J shed 4 bases, and the junction held 5 bases outside the gene matches. CDR3 size: 14 residues. Looked up from germline, CDR1 is SGHAT and CDR2 is FQNNGV.

This chain connects TRBV9 to TRBJ2-4, with TRBD2 matching over 10 bases. The CDR3 consists of 16 residues. CDR1 SGDLS and CDR2 YYNGEE come from the germline V gene. Germline trimming cut 4 bases from V and 1 base from J; bases unmatched to any gene: 5. The CDR3 nucleotides read TGTGCCAGCAGCCCGCTAGCGGGAGAGGCCAAAAACATTCAGTACTTC. Protein sequence: CASSPLAGEAKNIQYF.

The chain combines TRBV18 with TRBJ2-1, with D possibly TRBD2 on 6 matching bases. V was pared by 3 bases and J by 5 bases, with 11 bases between. The V gene's germline CDR1 is KGHSH and CDR2 LQKENI. This CDR3 has 14 amino acids. CDR3 coding DNA: TGTGCCAGCTCACCCTTGGGACTCCACAATGAGCAGTTCTTC. Translated, it gives CASSPLGLHNEQFF.

The CDR3 loop is CASSFLAGGHNEQFF. CDR3 sequence (DNA): TGCGCCAGCAGCTTCCTAGCGGGAGGGCACAATGAGCAGTTCTTC. The chain links TRBV5-1 to TRBJ2-1; 12 bases are a match to TRBD2. Germline CDR1 reads SGHRS; CDR2 reads YFSETQ. The CDR3 consists of 15 residues. The ends lost 2 bases at V and 5 bases at J; junction bases unmatched: 2.

This clone appeared a single time. V and J are TRBV3-1 (or the pseudogene TRBV3-2) and TRBJ2-1; tentative D call: TRBD2 (5 bases). The V end lost 3 bases, the J end lost 9 bases, and 15 bases lay between the germline ends. The CDR3 consists of 14 residues. From germline, CDR1 is LGHDT and CDR2 YNNKEL (reference sequence). The CDR3 DNA reads as TGTGCCAGCAGCCACGATACTAGTCTCGGTGAGCAGTTCTTC. Its protein is CASSHDTSLGEQFF.

The chain carries TRBV27 and TRBJ2-7; 9 bases are shared with TRBD1. J gave up 3 bases and V 6 bases, and 6 bases lay outside the gene matches. CDR3 length equals 14 residues. Germline loops: CDR1 MNHEY, CDR2 SMNVEV (reference sequence). Here the CDR3 reads CASSLRQGDYEQYF. The CDR3 DNA reads TGTGCCAGCAGCCTAAGACAGGGGGACTACGAGCAGTACTTC.

The chain combines TRBV27 with TRBJ1-3; D is possibly TRBD1 (5 bases). The CDR3 covers 14 residues. The germline V gene has CDR1 MNHEY and CDR2 SMNVEV (reference sequence). Trimming left V 7 bases short and J 5 bases short, with 15 bases between. CDR3 residues: CASKSTVTRNTIYF. The CDR3 DNA follows: TGTGCCAGCAAATCGACAGTAACCAGAAACACCATATATTTT.

This rearrangement joins TRBV7-2 to TRBJ2-5; possible D gene TRBD2, 6 bases. V was shortened by 5 bases and J by 2 bases, with 12 bases between the two germline ends. Germline V gives CDR1 SGHTA, CDR2 FQGNSA. The CDR3 is made up of 14 amino acids. CDR3 sequence (DNA): TGTGCCAGCAGCCAGCGGCGGGGACAAGAGACCCAGTACTTC. Its protein product is CASSQRRGQETQYF.

The V gene is TRBV7-2, the J gene TRBJ2-1, with a weak D call TRBD1 (6 bases). This CDR3 is 16 amino acids long. The germline V gene encodes CDR1 SGHTA and CDR2 FQGNSA. The V gene lost 5 bases and the J gene lost 7 bases, with 21 bases spanning the gap. In DNA form, the CDR3 reads TGTGCCAGCAGCGACCGCCGGGACCCCCAGGGGAATGAGCAGTTCTTC. It encodes CASSDRRDPQGNEQFF.